Listed here is a single T cell receptor (beta chain). The CDR3 sequence is 20 residues long. Germline V gene sequence: CDR1 SNHLY, CDR2 FYNNEI. The V gene lost 2 bases and the J gene lost 0 bases, with 23 bases spanning the gap. Using immunoSEQ multiplex PCR, the repertoire was profiled, and TCRdb retains in-frame clones only, with some absent. The data show around 220,000 clones, approximately 87% seen once. These data come from a study of blood T cell repertoires in COVID-19. Study summary: Sample material is recorded as cDNA or gDNA derived from T cells, B-cell-depleted T cells, or PBMCs.

The TCR originated in a woman between 50 and 59 years old with acute or convalescent COVID-19. The gene calls are TRBV2 and TRBJ1-3, with D possibly matching TRBD1 (6 bases). Sequenced input: peripheral blood. DNA of the CDR3: TGTGCCAGCAGTGAAAGTGAGGGACATATAAGGAAAGCCTCTGGAAACACCATATATTTT. It yields the protein CASSESEGHIRKASGNTIYF.